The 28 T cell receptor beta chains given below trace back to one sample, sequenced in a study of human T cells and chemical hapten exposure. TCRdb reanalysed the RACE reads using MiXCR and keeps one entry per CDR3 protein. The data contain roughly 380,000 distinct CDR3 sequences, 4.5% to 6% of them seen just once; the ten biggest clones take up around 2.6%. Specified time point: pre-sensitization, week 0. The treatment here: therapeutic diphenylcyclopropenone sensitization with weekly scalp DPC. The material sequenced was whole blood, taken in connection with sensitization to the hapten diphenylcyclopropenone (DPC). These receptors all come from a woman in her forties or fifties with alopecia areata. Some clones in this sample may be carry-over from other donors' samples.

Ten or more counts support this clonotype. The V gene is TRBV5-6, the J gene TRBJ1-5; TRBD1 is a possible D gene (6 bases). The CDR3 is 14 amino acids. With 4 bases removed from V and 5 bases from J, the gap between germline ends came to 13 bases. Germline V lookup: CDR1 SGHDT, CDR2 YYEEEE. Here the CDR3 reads CASSLTGADQPQHF. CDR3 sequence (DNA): TGTGCCAGCAGCCTAACGGGGGCAGATCAGCCCCAGCATTTT. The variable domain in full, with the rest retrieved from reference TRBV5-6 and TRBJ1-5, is DAGVTQSPTHLIKTRGQQVTLRCSPKSGHDTVSWYQQALGQGPQFIFQYYEEEERQRGNFPDRFSGHQFPNYSSELNVNALLLGDSALYLCASSLTGADQPQHFGDGTRLSIL.

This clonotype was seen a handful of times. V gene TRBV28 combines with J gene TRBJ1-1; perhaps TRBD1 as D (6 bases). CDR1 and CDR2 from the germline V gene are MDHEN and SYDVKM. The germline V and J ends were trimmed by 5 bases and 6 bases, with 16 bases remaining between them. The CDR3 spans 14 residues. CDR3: CASSNNRELAEAFF. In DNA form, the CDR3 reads TGTGCCAGCAGTAACAACAGGGAACTCGCTGAAGCTTTCTTT.

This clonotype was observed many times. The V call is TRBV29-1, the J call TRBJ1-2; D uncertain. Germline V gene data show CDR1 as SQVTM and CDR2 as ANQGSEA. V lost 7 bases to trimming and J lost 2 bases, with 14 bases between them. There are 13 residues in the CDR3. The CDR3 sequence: CSATVLTNYGYTF. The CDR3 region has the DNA TGCAGCGCCACGGTCCTAACCAACTATGGCTACACCTTC.

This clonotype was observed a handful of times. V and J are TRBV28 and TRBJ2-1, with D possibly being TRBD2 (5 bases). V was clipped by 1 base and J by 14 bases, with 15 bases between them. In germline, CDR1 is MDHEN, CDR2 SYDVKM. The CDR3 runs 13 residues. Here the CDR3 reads CASSLYLTMREFF. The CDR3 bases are TGTGCCAGCAGTTTATACTTGACAATGAGGGAGTTCTTC.

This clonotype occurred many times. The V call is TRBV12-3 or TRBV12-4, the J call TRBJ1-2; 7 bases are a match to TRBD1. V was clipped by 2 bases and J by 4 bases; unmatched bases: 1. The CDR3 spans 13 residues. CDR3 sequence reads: CASSLPGGYGYTF. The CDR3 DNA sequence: TGTGCCAGCAGTTTACCAGGGGGCTATGGCTACACCTTC.

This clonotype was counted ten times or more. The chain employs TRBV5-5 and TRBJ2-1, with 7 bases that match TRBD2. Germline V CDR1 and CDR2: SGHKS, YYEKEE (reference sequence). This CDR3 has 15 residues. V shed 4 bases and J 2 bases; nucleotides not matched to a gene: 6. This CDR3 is CASSSSGTTYNEQFF. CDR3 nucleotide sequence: TGTGCCAGCAGCAGTTCCGGGACTACCTACAATGAGCAGTTCTTC.

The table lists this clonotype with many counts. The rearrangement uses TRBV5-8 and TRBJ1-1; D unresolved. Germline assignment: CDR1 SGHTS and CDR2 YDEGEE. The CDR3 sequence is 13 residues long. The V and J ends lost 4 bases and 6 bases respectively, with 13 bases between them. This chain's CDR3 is CASSPQRASEAFF. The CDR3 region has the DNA TGTGCCAGCAGCCCACAGCGGGCTTCTGAAGCTTTCTTT.

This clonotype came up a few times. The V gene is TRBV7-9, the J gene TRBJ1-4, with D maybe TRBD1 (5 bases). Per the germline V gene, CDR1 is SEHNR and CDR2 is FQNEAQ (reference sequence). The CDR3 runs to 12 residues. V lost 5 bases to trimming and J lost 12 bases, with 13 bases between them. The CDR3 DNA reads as TGTGCCAGCAGCCGAGGGGACCCGGAACTGTTTTTT. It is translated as CASSRGDPELFF.

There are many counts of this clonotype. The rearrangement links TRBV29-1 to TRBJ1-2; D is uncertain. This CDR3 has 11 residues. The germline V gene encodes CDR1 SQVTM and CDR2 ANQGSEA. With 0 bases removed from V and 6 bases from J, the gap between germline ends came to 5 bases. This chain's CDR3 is CSVEEPDGYTF. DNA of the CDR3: TGCAGCGTTGAAGAACCAGATGGCTACACCTTC.

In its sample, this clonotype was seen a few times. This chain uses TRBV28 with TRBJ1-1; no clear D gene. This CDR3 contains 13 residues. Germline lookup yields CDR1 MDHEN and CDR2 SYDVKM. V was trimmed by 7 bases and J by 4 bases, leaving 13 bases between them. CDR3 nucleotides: TGTGCCAGCAATCTCGCCGAGGGCACTGAAGCTTTCTTT. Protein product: CASNLAEGTEAFF. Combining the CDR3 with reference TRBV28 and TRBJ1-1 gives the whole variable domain DVKVTQSSRYLVKRTGEKVFLECVQDMDHENMFWYRQDPGLGLRLIYFSYDVKMKEKGDIPEGYSVSREKKERFSLILESASTNQTSMYLCASNLAEGTEAFFGQGTRLTVV.

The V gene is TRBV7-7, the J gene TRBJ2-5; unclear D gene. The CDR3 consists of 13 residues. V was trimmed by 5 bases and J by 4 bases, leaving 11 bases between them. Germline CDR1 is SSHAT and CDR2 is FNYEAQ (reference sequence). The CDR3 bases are TGTGCCAGCAGCACCTCTCCGGCAGAGACCCAGTACTTC. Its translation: CASSTSPAETQYF. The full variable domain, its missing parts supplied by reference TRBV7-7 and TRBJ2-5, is GAGVSQSPRYKVTKRGQDVTLRCDPISSHATLYWYQQALGQGPEFLTYFNYEAQPDKSGLPSDRFSAERPEGSISTLTIQRTEQRDSAMYRCASSTSPAETQYFGPGTRLLVL.

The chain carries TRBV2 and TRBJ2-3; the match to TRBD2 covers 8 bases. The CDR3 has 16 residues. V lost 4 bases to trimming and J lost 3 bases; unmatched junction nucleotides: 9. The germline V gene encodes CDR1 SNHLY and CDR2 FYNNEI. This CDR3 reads CASSGGSGGATDTQYF. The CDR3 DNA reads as TGTGCCAGCAGTGGGGGATCCGGGGGGGCGACAGATACGCAGTATTTT.

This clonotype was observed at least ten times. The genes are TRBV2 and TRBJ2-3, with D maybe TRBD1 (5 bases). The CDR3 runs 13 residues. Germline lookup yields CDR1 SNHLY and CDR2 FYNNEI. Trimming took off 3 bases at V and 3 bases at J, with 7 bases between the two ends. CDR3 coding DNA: TGTGCCAGCAGTGACCAGGGAACAGATACGCAGTATTTT. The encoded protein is CASSDQGTDTQYF. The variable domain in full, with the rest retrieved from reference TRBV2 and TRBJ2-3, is EPEVTQTPSHQVTQMGQEVILRCVPISNHLYFYWYRQILGQKVEFLVSFYNNEISEKSEIFDDQFSVERPDGSNFTLKIRSTKLEDSAMYFCASSDQGTDTQYFGPGTRLTVL.

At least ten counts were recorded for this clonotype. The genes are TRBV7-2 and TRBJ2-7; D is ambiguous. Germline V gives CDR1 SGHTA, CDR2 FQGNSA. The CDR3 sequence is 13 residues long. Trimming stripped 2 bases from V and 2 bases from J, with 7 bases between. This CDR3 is CASSLWAAYEQYF. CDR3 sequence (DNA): TGTGCCAGCAGCTTATGGGCCGCCTACGAGCAGTACTTC.

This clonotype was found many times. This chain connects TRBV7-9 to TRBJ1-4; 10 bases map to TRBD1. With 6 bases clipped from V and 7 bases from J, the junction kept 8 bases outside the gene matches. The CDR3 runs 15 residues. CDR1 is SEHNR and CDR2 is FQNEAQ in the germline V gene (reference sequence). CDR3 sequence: CASSTLGTGAEKLFF. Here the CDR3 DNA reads TGTGCCAGCAGTACCCTAGGGACAGGGGCTGAAAAACTGTTTTTT.

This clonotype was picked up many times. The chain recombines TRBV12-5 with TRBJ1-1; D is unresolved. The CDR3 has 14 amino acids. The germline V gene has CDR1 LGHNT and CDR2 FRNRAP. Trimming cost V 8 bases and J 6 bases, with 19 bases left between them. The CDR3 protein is CASSPAANYPEAFF. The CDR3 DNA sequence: TGTGCTAGTTCTCCGGCAGCTAATTACCCTGAAGCTTTCTTT.

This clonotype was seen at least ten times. The chain's CDR3 is CSASSGGPTDTQYF. Written as DNA, the CDR3 is TGCAGTGCTAGCTCAGGCGGACCCACAGATACGCAGTATTTT. The chain couples TRBV20-1 to TRBJ2-3; D call uncertain. CDR3 size: 14 residues. V lost 3 bases and J 2 bases, leaving 12 bases between the germline ends. Per germline, CDR1 DFQATT and CDR2 SNEGSKA (reference sequence).

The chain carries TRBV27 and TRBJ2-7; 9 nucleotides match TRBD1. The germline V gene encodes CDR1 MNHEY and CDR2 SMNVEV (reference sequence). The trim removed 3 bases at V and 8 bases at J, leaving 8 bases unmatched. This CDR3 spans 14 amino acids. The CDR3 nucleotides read TGTGCCAGCAGTTTTGGACAGGGGCCTGTGCAGCAGTACTTC. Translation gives CASSFGQGPVQQYF.

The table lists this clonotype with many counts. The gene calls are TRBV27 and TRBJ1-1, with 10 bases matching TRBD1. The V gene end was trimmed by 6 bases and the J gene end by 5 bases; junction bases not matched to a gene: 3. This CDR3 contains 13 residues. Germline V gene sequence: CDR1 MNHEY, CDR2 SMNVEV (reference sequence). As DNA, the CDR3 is TGTGCCAGCAGAACGGACAGGGGGACTGAAGCTTTCTTT. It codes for CASRTDRGTEAFF.

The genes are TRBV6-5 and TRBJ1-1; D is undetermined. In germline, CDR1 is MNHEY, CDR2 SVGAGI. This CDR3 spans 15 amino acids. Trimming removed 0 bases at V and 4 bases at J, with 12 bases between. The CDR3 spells CASSYSKGFPTEAFF. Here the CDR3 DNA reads TGTGCCAGCAGTTACTCGAAAGGTTTTCCCACTGAAGCTTTCTTT.

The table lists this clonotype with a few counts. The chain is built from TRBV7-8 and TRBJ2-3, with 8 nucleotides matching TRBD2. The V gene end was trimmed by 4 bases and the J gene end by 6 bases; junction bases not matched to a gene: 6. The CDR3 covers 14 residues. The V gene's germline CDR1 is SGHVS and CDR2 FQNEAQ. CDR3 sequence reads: CASSSGTRADTQYF. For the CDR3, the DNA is TGTGCCAGCAGCTCCGGGACTAGAGCGGATACGCAGTATTTT.

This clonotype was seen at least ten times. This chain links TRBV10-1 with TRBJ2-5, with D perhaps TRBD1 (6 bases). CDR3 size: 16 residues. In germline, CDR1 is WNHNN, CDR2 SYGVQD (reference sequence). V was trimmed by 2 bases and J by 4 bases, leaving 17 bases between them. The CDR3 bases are TGCGCCAGCAGTGAGATCGCAGGGGCCGCAATAGAGACCCAGTACTTC. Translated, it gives CASSEIAGAAIETQYF.

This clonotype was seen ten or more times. CDR3 sequence (DNA): TGTGCCAGCAGCTTACGGACAGGGAGCACAGATACGCAGTATTTT. Its translation: CASSLRTGSTDTQYF. The chain has TRBV11-1 and TRBJ2-3; 8 bases match TRBD1. The CDR3 is 15 residues long. Germline loops: CDR1 SGHAT, CDR2 FQDESV (reference sequence). The V segment lost 2 bases and the J segment 0 bases; nucleotides outside the gene matches: 1.

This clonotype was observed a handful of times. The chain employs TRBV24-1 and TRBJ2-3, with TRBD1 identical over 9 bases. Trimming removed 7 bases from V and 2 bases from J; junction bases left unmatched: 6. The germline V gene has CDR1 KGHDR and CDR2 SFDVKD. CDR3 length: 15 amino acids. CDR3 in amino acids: CATRGTGSHTDTQYF. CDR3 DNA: TGTGCCACCAGAGGGACAGGGAGCCACACAGATACGCAGTATTTT.

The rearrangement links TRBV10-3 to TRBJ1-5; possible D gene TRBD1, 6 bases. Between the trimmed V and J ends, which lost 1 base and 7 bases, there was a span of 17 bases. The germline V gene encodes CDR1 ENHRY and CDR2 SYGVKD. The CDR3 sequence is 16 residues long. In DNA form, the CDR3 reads TGTGCCATCAGTGAGTACCCGGGGGCGGATGGCCAGCCCCAGCATTTT. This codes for CAISEYPGADGQPQHF.

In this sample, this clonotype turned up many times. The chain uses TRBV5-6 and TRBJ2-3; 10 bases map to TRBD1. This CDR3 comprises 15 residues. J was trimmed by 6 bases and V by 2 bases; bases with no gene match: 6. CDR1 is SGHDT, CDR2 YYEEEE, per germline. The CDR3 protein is CASSFLRTGGDTQYF. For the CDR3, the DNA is TGTGCCAGCAGCTTTCTAAGGACAGGGGGGGATACGCAGTATTTT.

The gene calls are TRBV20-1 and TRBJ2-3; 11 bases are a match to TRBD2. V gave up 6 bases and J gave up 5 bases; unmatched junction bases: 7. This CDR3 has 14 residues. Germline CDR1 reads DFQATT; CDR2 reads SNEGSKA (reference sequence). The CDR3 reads CSAATSGGGDTQYF. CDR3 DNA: TGCAGTGCCGCCACTAGCGGGGGAGGAGATACGCAGTATTTT.

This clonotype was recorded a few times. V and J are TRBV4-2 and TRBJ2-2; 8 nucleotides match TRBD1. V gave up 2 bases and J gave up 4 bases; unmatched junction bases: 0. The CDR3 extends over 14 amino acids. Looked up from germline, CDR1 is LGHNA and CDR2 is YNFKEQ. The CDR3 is CASSQTGGTGELFF. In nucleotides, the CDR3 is TGTGCCAGCAGCCAAACAGGGGGCACCGGGGAGCTGTTTTTT.